Sequencing of this T cell receptor (beta chain) was carried out in a study of molecular identifiers for immune sequencing clone quantification. At the level of the study: Four of five splits of RNA from about 20,000 or 100,000 naive CD8 cells were sequenced in replicates.

Study results and caveats: Spiked Jurkat TCR RNA equal to one cell could reportedly be picked out among one million naive cells.

Naive CD8 T cell sorting was performed on the CD8+CD4-CCR7+CD45RA+ phenotype. Germline loops: CDR1 LNHNV, CDR2 YYDKDF (reference sequence). The germline V and J ends were trimmed by 0 bases and 2 bases, with 8 bases remaining between them. The CDR3 runs to 15 residues. In the case of this clonotype: Its antigen is unknown.

Bulk TCR library preparation followed previously described methods with listed TCR primers. One entry per CDR3 protein results from TCRdb running MiXCR on the PCR reads. The sample lists around 460,000 distinct CDR3 sequences; about 20% were seen once. This TCR derives from a human donor in good health. Some libraries in this study had Jurkat cell RNA spiked in. The sample taken for sequencing was naive CD8+ T cells from blood, with Jurkat cell RNA spiked in. Subset meaning: FACS-sorted CD8+CD4-CCR7+CD45RA+ naive T cells. The chain links TRBV15 to TRBJ1-5; TRBD1 is a possible D gene (5 bases). This CDR3 reads CATSRDMGGNQPQHF. The DNA for the CDR3 is TGTGCCACCAGCAGAGATATGGGGGGCAATCAGCCCCAGCATTTT.